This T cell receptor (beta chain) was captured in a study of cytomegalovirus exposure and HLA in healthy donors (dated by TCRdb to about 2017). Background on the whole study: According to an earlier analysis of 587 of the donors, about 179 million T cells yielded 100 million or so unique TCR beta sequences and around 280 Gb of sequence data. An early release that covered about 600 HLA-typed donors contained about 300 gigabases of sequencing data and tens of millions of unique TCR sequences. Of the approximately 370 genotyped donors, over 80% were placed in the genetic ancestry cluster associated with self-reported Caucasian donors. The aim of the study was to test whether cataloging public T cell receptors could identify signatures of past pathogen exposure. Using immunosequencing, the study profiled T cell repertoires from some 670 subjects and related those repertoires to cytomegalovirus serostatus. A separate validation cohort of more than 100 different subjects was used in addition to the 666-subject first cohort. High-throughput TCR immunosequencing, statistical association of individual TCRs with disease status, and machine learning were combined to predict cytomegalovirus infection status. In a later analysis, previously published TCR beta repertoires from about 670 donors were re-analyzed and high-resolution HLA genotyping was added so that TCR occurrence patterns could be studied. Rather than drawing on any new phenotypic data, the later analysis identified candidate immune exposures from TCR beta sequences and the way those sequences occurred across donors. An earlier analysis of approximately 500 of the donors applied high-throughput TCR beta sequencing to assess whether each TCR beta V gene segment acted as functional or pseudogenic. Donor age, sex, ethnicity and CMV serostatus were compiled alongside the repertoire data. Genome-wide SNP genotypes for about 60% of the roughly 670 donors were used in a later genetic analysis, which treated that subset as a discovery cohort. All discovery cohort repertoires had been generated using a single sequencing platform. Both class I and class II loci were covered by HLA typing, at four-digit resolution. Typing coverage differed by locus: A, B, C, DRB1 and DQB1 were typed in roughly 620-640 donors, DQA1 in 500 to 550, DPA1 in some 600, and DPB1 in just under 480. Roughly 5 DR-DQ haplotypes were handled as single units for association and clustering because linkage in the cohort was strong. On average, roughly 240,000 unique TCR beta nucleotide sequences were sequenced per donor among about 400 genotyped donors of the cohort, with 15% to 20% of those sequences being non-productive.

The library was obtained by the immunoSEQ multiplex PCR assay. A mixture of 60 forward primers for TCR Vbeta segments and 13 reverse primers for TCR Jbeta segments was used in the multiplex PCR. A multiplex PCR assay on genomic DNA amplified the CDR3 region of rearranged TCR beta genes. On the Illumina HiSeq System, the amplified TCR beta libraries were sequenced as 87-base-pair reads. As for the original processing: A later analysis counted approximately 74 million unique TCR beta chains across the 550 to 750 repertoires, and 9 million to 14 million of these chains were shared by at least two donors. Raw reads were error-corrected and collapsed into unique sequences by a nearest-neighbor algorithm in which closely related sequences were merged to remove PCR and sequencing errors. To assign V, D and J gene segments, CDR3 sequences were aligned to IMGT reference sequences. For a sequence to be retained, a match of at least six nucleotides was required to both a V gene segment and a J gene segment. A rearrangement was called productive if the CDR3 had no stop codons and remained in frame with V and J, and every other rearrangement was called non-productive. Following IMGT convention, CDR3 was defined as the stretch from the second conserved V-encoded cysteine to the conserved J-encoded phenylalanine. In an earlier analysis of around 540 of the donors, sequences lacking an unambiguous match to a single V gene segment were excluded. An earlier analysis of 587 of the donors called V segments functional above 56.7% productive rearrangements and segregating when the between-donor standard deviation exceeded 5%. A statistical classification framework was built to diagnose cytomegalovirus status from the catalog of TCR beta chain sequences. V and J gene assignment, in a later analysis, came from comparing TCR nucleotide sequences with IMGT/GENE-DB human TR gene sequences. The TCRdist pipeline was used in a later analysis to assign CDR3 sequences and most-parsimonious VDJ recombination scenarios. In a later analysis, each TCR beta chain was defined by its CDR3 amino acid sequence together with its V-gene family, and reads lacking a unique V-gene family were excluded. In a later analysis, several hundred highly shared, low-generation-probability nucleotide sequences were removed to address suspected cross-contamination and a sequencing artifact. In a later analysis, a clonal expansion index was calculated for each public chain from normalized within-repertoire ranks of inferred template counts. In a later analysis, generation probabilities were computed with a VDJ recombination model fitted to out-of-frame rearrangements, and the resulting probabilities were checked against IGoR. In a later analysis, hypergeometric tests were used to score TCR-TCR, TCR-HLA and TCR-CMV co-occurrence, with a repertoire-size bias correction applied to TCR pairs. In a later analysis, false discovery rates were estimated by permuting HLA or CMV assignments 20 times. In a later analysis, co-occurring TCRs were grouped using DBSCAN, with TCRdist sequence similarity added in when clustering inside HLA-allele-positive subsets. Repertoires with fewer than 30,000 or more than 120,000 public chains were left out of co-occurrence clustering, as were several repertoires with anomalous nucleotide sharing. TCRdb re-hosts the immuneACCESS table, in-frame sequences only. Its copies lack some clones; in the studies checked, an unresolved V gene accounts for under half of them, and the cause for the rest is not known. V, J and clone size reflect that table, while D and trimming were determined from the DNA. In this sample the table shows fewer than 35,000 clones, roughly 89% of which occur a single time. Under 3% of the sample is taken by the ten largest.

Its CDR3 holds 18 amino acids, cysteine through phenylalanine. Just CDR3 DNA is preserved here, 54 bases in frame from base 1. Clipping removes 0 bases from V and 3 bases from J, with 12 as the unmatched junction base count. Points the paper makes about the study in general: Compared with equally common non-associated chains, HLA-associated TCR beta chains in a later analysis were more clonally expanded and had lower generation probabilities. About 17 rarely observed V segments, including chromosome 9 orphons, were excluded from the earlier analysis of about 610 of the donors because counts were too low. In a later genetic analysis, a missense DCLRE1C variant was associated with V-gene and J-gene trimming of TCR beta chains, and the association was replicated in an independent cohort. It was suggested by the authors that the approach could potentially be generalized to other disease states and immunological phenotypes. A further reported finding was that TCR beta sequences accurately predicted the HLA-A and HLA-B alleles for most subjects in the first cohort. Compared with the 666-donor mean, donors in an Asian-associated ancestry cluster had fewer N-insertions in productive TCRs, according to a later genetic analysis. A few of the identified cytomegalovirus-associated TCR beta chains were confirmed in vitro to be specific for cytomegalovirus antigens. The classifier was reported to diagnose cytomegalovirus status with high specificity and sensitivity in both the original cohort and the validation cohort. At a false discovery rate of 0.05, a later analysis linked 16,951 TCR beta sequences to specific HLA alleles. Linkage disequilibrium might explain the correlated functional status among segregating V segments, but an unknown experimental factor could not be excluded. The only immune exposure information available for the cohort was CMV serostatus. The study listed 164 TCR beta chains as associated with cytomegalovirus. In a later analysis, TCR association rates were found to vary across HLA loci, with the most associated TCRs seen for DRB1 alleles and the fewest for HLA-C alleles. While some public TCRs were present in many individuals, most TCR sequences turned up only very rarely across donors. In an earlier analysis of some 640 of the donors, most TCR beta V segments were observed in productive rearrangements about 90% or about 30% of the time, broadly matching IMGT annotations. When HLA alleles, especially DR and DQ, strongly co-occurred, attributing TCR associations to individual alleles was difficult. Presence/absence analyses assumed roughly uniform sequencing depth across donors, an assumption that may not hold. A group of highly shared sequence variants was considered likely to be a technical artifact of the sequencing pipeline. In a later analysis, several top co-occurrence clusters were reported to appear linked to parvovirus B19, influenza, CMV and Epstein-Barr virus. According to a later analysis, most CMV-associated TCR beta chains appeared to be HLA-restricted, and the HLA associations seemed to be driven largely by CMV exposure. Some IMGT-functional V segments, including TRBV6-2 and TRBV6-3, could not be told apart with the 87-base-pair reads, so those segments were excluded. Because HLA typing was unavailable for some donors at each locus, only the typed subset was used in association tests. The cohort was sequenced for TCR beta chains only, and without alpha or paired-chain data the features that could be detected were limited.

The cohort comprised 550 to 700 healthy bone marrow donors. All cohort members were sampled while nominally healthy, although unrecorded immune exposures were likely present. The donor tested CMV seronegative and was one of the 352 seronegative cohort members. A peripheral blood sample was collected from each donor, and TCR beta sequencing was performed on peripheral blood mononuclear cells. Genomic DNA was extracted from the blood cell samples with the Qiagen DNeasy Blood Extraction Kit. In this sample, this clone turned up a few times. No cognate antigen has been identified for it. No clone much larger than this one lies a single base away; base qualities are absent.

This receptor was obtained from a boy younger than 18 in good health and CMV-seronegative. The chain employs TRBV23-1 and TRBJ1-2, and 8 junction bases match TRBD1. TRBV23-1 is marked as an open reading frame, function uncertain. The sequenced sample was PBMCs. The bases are TGCGCCAGCAGTCAATCGCTGGACAGGGCCCCTTTCGACTATGGCTACACCTTC. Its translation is CASSQSLDRAPFDYGYTF.